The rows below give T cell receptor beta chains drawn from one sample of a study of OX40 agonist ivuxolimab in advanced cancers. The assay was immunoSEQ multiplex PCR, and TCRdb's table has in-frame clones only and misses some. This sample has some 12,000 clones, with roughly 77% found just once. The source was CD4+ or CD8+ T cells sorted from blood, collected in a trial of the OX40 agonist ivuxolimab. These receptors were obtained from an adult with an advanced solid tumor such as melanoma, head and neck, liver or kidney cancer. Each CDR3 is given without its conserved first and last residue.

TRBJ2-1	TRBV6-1	ASSPGLPHTDEQF
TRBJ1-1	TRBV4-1	ASSLKTGGTEAF
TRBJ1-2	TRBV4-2	ASSQGEGLGYGYT
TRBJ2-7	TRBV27	ASSLGLAGDEQY
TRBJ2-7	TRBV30	ALRDSSYEQY
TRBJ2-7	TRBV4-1	ASSQDAADSYEQY
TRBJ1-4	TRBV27	ASSLRRDATNEKLF
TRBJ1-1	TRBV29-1	SVEGRGFGNTEAF
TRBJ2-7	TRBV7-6	ASSRKWGESYEQY
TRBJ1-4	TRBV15	ATSAHNENNEKLF
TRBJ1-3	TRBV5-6	ASSLAAVSGNTIY
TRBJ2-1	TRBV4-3	ASSQDPALYRDGSYNEQF
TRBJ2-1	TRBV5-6	ASSLAFEGADEQF
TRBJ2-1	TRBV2	ASTEGSYRNYNEQF
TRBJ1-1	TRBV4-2	ASSLVRGTEAF
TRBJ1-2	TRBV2	ASSSGQGAVNYGYT
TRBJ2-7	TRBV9	ASSTAGTSGTEQY
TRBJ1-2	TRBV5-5	ASSLGGEPGYGYT
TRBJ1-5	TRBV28	ASSSTGRYQPQH
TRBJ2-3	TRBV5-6	ASSSASGASTDTQY
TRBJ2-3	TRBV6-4	ASSDSSGGTTDTQY
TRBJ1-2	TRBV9	ASSVGGEANYGYT
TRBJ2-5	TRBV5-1	ASSLAPSDNQETQY
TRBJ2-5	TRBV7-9	ASSLPRGVAVETQY
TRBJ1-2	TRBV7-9	ASSLSISGLLNYGYT
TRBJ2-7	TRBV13	ASSLGQGGVEQY
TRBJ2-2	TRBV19	ASSIGSGRGRPGELF